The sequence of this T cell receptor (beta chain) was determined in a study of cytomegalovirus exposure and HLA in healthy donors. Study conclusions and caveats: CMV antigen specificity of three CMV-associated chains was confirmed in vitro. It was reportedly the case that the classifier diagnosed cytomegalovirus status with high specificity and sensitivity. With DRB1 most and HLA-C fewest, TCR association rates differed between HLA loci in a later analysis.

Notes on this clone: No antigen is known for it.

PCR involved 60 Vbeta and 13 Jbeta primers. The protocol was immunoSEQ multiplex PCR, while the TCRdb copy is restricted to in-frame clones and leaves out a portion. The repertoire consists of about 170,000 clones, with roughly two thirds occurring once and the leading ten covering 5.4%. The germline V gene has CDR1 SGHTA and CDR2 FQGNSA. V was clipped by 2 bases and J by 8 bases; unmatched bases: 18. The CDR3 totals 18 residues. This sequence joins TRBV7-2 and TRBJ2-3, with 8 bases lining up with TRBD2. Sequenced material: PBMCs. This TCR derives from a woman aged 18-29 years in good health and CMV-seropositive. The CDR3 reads CASSLMWRGDPPRSTQYF. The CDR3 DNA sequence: TGTGCCAGCAGCTTAATGTGGCGGGGGGACCCCCCGCGGAGTACGCAGTATTTT.